A selection of T cell receptor beta chains follows, all from one sample in a study of T-cell reconstitution after alpha-beta-depleted transplantation in children. From the PCR reads, TCRdb called clonotypes with MiXCR, one entry per CDR3 protein. The sample lists fewer than 700,000 distinct CDR3 sequences; over 10% were seen once. This sample comprised PBMCs, mostly from graft donor cells, obtained 360 days after TCRalphabeta/CD19-depleted stem cell transplant. Receptors were obtained from a male patient aged 10 to 17 who had a stem cell transplant for acute myeloid leukemia, so the T cells may come from the graft donor. Both conserved end residues are part of each CDR3. The order of the fields is CDR3 DNA, CDR3 protein, J gene, V gene, D gene, clone size, CDR3 length. D genes are given only for firm matches. Clone size appears in some rows only: once, few, many, or a class for an expanded clone.

CDR3 DNA: TGTGCCAGCAGCTTGGACGGACGGGGGAACACCGGGGAGCTGTTTTTT; CDR3 protein: CASSLDGRGNTGELFF; J gene: TRBJ2-2; V gene: TRBV5-5; D gene: NA; clone size: NA; CDR3 length: 16
CDR3 DNA: TGTGCCAGCAGTGTAGTCCAAGAGACCCAGTACTTC; CDR3 protein: CASSVVQETQYF; J gene: TRBJ2-5; V gene: TRBV25-1; D gene: NA; clone size: few; CDR3 length: 12
CDR3 DNA: TGTGCCTGGAGGAGGGGCGGAACCTACGAGCAGTACTTC; CDR3 protein: CAWRRGGTYEQYF; J gene: TRBJ2-7; V gene: TRBV30; D gene: NA; clone size: few; CDR3 length: 13
CDR3 DNA: TGTGCCAGCAGCCCCAGGGACAGTTACAATGAGCAGTTCTTC; CDR3 protein: CASSPRDSYNEQFF; J gene: TRBJ2-1; V gene: TRBV7-9; D gene: TRBD1; clone size: many; CDR3 length: 14
CDR3 DNA: TGTGCCAGCAGTAGGGACAGATATCAGCCCCAGCATTTT; CDR3 protein: CASSRDRYQPQHF; J gene: TRBJ1-5; V gene: TRBV12-3/TRBV12-4; D gene: TRBD1; clone size: NA; CDR3 length: 13
CDR3 DNA: TGCGCCAGCAGCCAAGAAGGTCAGTGGGGCCAAGAGACCCAGTACTTC; CDR3 protein: CASSQEGQWGQETQYF; J gene: TRBJ2-5; V gene: TRBV4-3; D gene: NA; clone size: NA; CDR3 length: 16
CDR3 DNA: TGTGCCAGCAGTACGCAAGGGACGGGGACCTACGAGCAGTACTTC; CDR3 protein: CASSTQGTGTYEQYF; J gene: TRBJ2-7; V gene: TRBV28; D gene: NA; clone size: many; CDR3 length: 15
CDR3 DNA: TGTGCCACCGGTGAAGAGACCCAGTACTTC; CDR3 protein: CATGEETQYF; J gene: TRBJ2-5; V gene: TRBV2; D gene: NA; clone size: few; CDR3 length: 10
CDR3 DNA: TGTGCCAGCAGCTTAATCGCAGCTTCCTACGAGCAGTACTTC; CDR3 protein: CASSLIAASYEQYF; J gene: TRBJ2-7; V gene: TRBV7-2; D gene: NA; clone size: few; CDR3 length: 14
CDR3 DNA: TGTGCCAGCAGCTCCAGCCGGGACGGAAGAGGGACTAGCGGAGCAACCGGGGAGCTGTTTTTT; CDR3 protein: CASSSSRDGRGTSGATGELFF; J gene: TRBJ2-2; V gene: TRBV9; D gene: TRBD2; clone size: NA; CDR3 length: 21
CDR3 DNA: TGTGCCAGCAGTTGGGACAGGGAGGGCCTCGAAGCTTTCTTT; CDR3 protein: CASSWDREGLEAFF; J gene: TRBJ1-1; V gene: TRBV12-3/TRBV12-4; D gene: TRBD1; clone size: few; CDR3 length: 14
CDR3 DNA: TGCGCCAGCAGCTTCGGGACAGGGGGCCAAGAGACCCAGTACTTC; CDR3 protein: CASSFGTGGQETQYF; J gene: TRBJ2-5; V gene: TRBV5-1; D gene: TRBD1; clone size: many; CDR3 length: 15
CDR3 DNA: TGCGCCAGCAGCCAAGATCTGGCGGGCTCCGGATCCCTTCACAATGGGCAGTTCTTC; CDR3 protein: CASSQDLAGSGSLHNGQFF; J gene: TRBJ2-1; V gene: TRBV4-3; D gene: NA; clone size: NA; CDR3 length: 19
CDR3 DNA: TGTGCCACCAGCAGGGCCCAGGGACTAGCGGGACACTATGAGCAGTTCTTC; CDR3 protein: CATSRAQGLAGHYEQFF; J gene: TRBJ2-1; V gene: TRBV15; D gene: TRBD2; clone size: few; CDR3 length: 17
CDR3 DNA: TGTGCCACCAGTGATCCGACTAGCGTATCCTACAATGAGCAGTTCTTC; CDR3 protein: CATSDPTSVSYNEQFF; J gene: TRBJ2-1; V gene: TRBV24-1; D gene: TRBD2; clone size: few; CDR3 length: 16
CDR3 DNA: TGTGCCAGCAGCCTCTACAGGGCCGGCTCCTACGAGCAGTACTTC; CDR3 protein: CASSLYRAGSYEQYF; J gene: TRBJ2-7; V gene: TRBV13; D gene: NA; clone size: many; CDR3 length: 15
CDR3 DNA: TGTGCCAGCAGCCCGACTAGATACGCCGCAGATACGCAGTATTTT; CDR3 protein: CASSPTRYAADTQYF; J gene: TRBJ2-3; V gene: TRBV3-1; D gene: NA; clone size: few; CDR3 length: 15
CDR3 DNA: TGCAGTGCTTCAAAACTCAATGAGCAGTTCTTC; CDR3 protein: CSASKLNEQFF; J gene: TRBJ2-1; V gene: TRBV20-1; D gene: NA; clone size: NA; CDR3 length: 11
CDR3 DNA: TGCGCCAGCAGCCGCGAAGCGGGTCAAATCTCCACAGATACGCAGTATTTT; CDR3 protein: CASSREAGQISTDTQYF; J gene: TRBJ2-3; V gene: TRBV5-1; D gene: NA; clone size: NA; CDR3 length: 17
CDR3 DNA: TGTGCCAGTGGGGGACTAGCGGACGAAAATACGCAGTATTTT; CDR3 protein: CASGGLADENTQYF; J gene: TRBJ2-3; V gene: TRBV19; D gene: TRBD2; clone size: few; CDR3 length: 14
CDR3 DNA: TGTGCCAGCAACCCGGGACACCAGACAGATACGCAGTATTTT; CDR3 protein: CASNPGHQTDTQYF; J gene: TRBJ2-3; V gene: TRBV12-3/TRBV12-4; D gene: NA; clone size: many; CDR3 length: 14
CDR3 DNA: TGTGCCAGCAGCCAAGATTTGGGGGGCAATCAGCCCCAGCATTTT; CDR3 protein: CASSQDLGGNQPQHF; J gene: TRBJ1-5; V gene: TRBV3-1; D gene: NA; clone size: NA; CDR3 length: 15
CDR3 DNA: TGCAGTGCTAGAGATCTCCGCGGACAGGGGAGGGATGAGCAGTTCTTC; CDR3 protein: CSARDLRGQGRDEQFF; J gene: TRBJ2-1; V gene: TRBV20-1; D gene: TRBD1; clone size: NA; CDR3 length: 16
CDR3 DNA: TGTGCCGGGGGAAAGGGCGGGAGTAACTCCTACGAGCAGTACTTC; CDR3 protein: CAGGKGGSNSYEQYF; J gene: TRBJ2-7; V gene: TRBV5-4; D gene: TRBD2; clone size: NA; CDR3 length: 15
CDR3 DNA: TGCGCCAGCAAAATGGGACTAGCCAAATACGAGCAGTACTTC; CDR3 protein: CASKMGLAKYEQYF; J gene: TRBJ2-7; V gene: TRBV5-1; D gene: TRBD2; clone size: NA; CDR3 length: 14
CDR3 DNA: TGTGCCAGCAGTTTCCCCTCACTAGAAGCTATCCACGAGCAGTACTTC; CDR3 protein: CASSFPSLEAIHEQYF; J gene: TRBJ2-7; V gene: TRBV12-3/TRBV12-4; D gene: NA; clone size: NA; CDR3 length: 16
CDR3 DNA: TGTGCCAGCAGTCCGGGAGGTCCTAGCTCTGGGGCCAACGTCCTGACTTTC; CDR3 protein: CASSPGGPSSGANVLTF; J gene: TRBJ2-6; V gene: TRBV28; D gene: TRBD2; clone size: many; CDR3 length: 17
CDR3 DNA: TGCAGCGTAGCGTCTATTCCGGGCCTGATGAACTATGGCTACACCTTC; CDR3 protein: CSVASIPGLMNYGYTF; J gene: TRBJ1-2; V gene: TRBV29-1; D gene: NA; clone size: NA; CDR3 length: 16
CDR3 DNA: TGTGCCAGCAGCGTAGGGCACGAGCAGTACTTC; CDR3 protein: CASSVGHEQYF; J gene: TRBJ2-7; V gene: TRBV9; D gene: NA; clone size: many; CDR3 length: 11
CDR3 DNA: TGTGCCAGCAGCTTCCGGGGCCAGGGGTGGTACGAGCAGTACTTC; CDR3 protein: CASSFRGQGWYEQYF; J gene: TRBJ2-7; V gene: TRBV5-8; D gene: NA; clone size: NA; CDR3 length: 15
CDR3 DNA: TGTGCCACCAGCAAGGGTTTAACCTACGAGCAGTACTTC; CDR3 protein: CATSKGLTYEQYF; J gene: TRBJ2-7; V gene: TRBV15; D gene: NA; clone size: few; CDR3 length: 13
CDR3 DNA: TGTGCCAGCAGCCCCAGCCGCGTAGGACTATTGGAAGAGACCCAGTACTTC; CDR3 protein: CASSPSRVGLLEETQYF; J gene: TRBJ2-5; V gene: TRBV7-2; D gene: NA; clone size: few; CDR3 length: 17
CDR3 DNA: TGTGCCAGCTCTGGGGAAAATCAGCCCCAGCATTTT; CDR3 protein: CASSGENQPQHF; J gene: TRBJ1-5; V gene: TRBV18; D gene: NA; clone size: few; CDR3 length: 12
CDR3 DNA: TGTGCCAGCAGCCCTGGTTACATTCAGTACTTC; CDR3 protein: CASSPGYIQYF; J gene: TRBJ2-4; V gene: TRBV7-2; D gene: NA; clone size: NA; CDR3 length: 11
CDR3 DNA: TGTGCCAGCAACTCGGGACCCGGGAACACCGGGGAGCTGTTTTTT; CDR3 protein: CASNSGPGNTGELFF; J gene: TRBJ2-2; V gene: TRBV12-3/TRBV12-4; D gene: NA; clone size: many; CDR3 length: 15
CDR3 DNA: TGTGCCAGCAGGCAGACAGGGCGCACAGATACGCAGTATTTT; CDR3 protein: CASRQTGRTDTQYF; J gene: TRBJ2-3; V gene: TRBV12-3/TRBV12-4; D gene: TRBD1; clone size: NA; CDR3 length: 14
CDR3 DNA: TGTGCCAGCAGTCACCTCCAGGGGGTCCGGAATGAAAAACTGTTTTTT; CDR3 protein: CASSHLQGVRNEKLFF; J gene: TRBJ1-4; V gene: TRBV28; D gene: TRBD1; clone size: NA; CDR3 length: 16
CDR3 DNA: TGTGCCAGCAGAGGGGTTGGGGGGTACAATGAGCAGTTCTTC; CDR3 protein: CASRGVGGYNEQFF; J gene: TRBJ2-1; V gene: TRBV28; D gene: NA; clone size: many; CDR3 length: 14
CDR3 DNA: TGCAGCGTTGAAGATCTCGGGGGGTCAGGAGAGACCCAGTACTTC; CDR3 protein: CSVEDLGGSGETQYF; J gene: TRBJ2-5; V gene: TRBV29-1; D gene: TRBD2; clone size: NA; CDR3 length: 15
CDR3 DNA: TGTGCCATCAGTGGCACGGAGATCCAAGAGACCCAGTACTTC; CDR3 protein: CAISGTEIQETQYF; J gene: TRBJ2-5; V gene: TRBV10-3; D gene: NA; clone size: NA; CDR3 length: 14
CDR3 DNA: TGTGCCAGCAGCCAAGATTTGCGGCGTGAGCAGTTCTTC; CDR3 protein: CASSQDLRREQFF; J gene: TRBJ2-1; V gene: TRBV14; D gene: NA; clone size: many; CDR3 length: 13
CDR3 DNA: TGCAGTTCTAAGGCTGGAGGGGTGAACACTGAAGCTTTCTTT; CDR3 protein: CSSKAGGVNTEAFF; J gene: TRBJ1-1; V gene: TRBV20-1; D gene: NA; clone size: few; CDR3 length: 14
CDR3 DNA: TGCAGTGCTAGTGCCCCAGGGAACGAGCAGTACTTC; CDR3 protein: CSASAPGNEQYF; J gene: TRBJ2-7; V gene: TRBV20-1; D gene: NA; clone size: few; CDR3 length: 12
CDR3 DNA: TGTGCCAGCAGACGGGAGATCACCGGGGAGCTGTTTTTT; CDR3 protein: CASRREITGELFF; J gene: TRBJ2-2; V gene: TRBV3-1; D gene: NA; clone size: few; CDR3 length: 13
CDR3 DNA: TGTGCCAGCAGCCGACTAGCGCATACGCAGTATTTT; CDR3 protein: CASSRLAHTQYF; J gene: TRBJ2-3; V gene: TRBV7-2; D gene: TRBD2; clone size: many; CDR3 length: 12
CDR3 DNA: TGCGCCAGCAGCCAAGATCGAACTAGCGGGAGTCACAATGAGCAGTTCTTC; CDR3 protein: CASSQDRTSGSHNEQFF; J gene: TRBJ2-1; V gene: TRBV4-3; D gene: TRBD2; clone size: few; CDR3 length: 17
CDR3 DNA: TGCGCCAGCAGCCAAGATCCGACGGGGGCGAATTGGGACAATGAGCAGTTCTTC; CDR3 protein: CASSQDPTGANWDNEQFF; J gene: TRBJ2-1; V gene: TRBV4-3; D gene: NA; clone size: few; CDR3 length: 18
CDR3 DNA: TGCAGTGCAACAACTACAGGGACCCAGTACTTC; CDR3 protein: CSATTTGTQYF; J gene: TRBJ2-5; V gene: TRBV20-1; D gene: NA; clone size: NA; CDR3 length: 11
CDR3 DNA: TGTGCCAGCAGTTTTTCGGGGGGAAAAGAGCAGTACTTC; CDR3 protein: CASSFSGGKEQYF; J gene: TRBJ2-7; V gene: TRBV12-3/TRBV12-4; D gene: TRBD2; clone size: NA; CDR3 length: 13
CDR3 DNA: TGCGCCAGCAGCCCCGACGGAAGGGACTACGAGCAGTACTTC; CDR3 protein: CASSPDGRDYEQYF; J gene: TRBJ2-7; V gene: TRBV5-1; D gene: NA; clone size: NA; CDR3 length: 14
CDR3 DNA: TGTGCCAGCAGTTTCGGGGGGGTCCCCTACGAGCAGTACTTC; CDR3 protein: CASSFGGVPYEQYF; J gene: TRBJ2-7; V gene: TRBV28; D gene: TRBD2; clone size: few; CDR3 length: 14
CDR3 DNA: TGTGCCAGCAGCAAAGACAGAGGCTCTGGGGCCAACGTCCTGACTTTC; CDR3 protein: CASSKDRGSGANVLTF; J gene: TRBJ2-6; V gene: TRBV7-3; D gene: NA; clone size: NA; CDR3 length: 16
CDR3 DNA: TGTGCCAGCAGCTTCCGACTAGCGGGAGGGCGGGACACAGATACGCAGTATTTT; CDR3 protein: CASSFRLAGGRDTDTQYF; J gene: TRBJ2-3; V gene: TRBV5-5; D gene: TRBD2; clone size: NA; CDR3 length: 18
CDR3 DNA: TGTGCCAGCAGTTCCCGGGACAGCCACGAGCAGTACTTC; CDR3 protein: CASSSRDSHEQYF; J gene: TRBJ2-7; V gene: TRBV28; D gene: TRBD1; clone size: many; CDR3 length: 13
CDR3 DNA: TGCGCCAGCAGCTTGGGGTGGGTCGGAGACAATGAGCAGTTCTTC; CDR3 protein: CASSLGWVGDNEQFF; J gene: TRBJ2-1; V gene: TRBV5-1; D gene: NA; clone size: NA; CDR3 length: 15